Listed here are 18 T cell receptor beta chains from one sample, sequenced in a study of blood T cell repertoires in COVID-19 (TCRdb year 2020). Libraries were made using the immunoSEQ multiplex PCR assay. TCRdb holds this immuneACCESS table with in-frame rearrangements only. Some clones are missing; in checked studies, unresolved V genes explain under half, and the rest has no known cause. Here the sample has over 200,000 clones; about 83% occur a single time. The top ten hold 5.5% to 7.5% of the sample. Sample: PBMCs or T cells enriched from blood (not recorded which). These receptors were collected from a woman aged 40 to 50 who had recovered from COVID-19.

The chain recombines TRBV6-5 with TRBJ1-2, with D possibly being TRBD1 (5 bases). CDR1 MNHEY and CDR2 SVGAGI come from the germline V gene. The CDR3 has 14 amino acids. The ends were cut back, 6 bases at V and 0 bases at J, with 11 bases in the middle. The CDR3, as DNA: TGTGCCAGCAGACTTTTGACAGCTAACTATGGCTACACCTTC. Translating it yields CASRLLTANYGYTF.

The table lists this clone with a count of one. The chain carries TRBV6-5 and TRBJ2-7; TRBD2 aligns across 13 bases. Per germline, CDR1 MNHEY and CDR2 SVGAGI. V shed 6 bases and J 6 bases; nucleotides not matched to a gene: 5. The CDR3 covers 14 residues. CDR3 amino acids: CASRKLAGGGEQYV. As DNA, the CDR3 is TGTGCCAGCAGAAAACTAGCGGGAGGGGGCGAGCAGTACGTC.

This clone was seen a single time. The gene calls are TRBV24-1 and TRBJ2-2; 7 bases agree with TRBD2. The CDR3 is made up of 21 amino acids. Trimming at V came to 1 base and at J to 0 bases, leaving 16 bases not matched to a gene. Germline CDR1 KGHDR, CDR2 SFDVKD. Written as DNA, the CDR3 is TGTGCCACCAGTGATTTCCCCCGGGGGGAGTGGGCTTCCTCGAACACCGGGGAGCTGTTTTTT. Amino acid sequence: CATSDFPRGEWASSNTGELFF.

This chain connects TRBV6-2 or TRBV6-3 to TRBJ2-2; 12 nucleotides match TRBD2. V was clipped by 0 bases and J by 4 bases; unmatched bases: 3. CDR3 length: 17 amino acids. Germline-derived CDR1 and CDR2 are MNHEY and SVGEGT. The chain's CDR3 is CASSYSTSGSLTGELFF. The DNA for the CDR3 is TGTGCCAGCAGTTACTCGACTAGCGGGAGCCTCACCGGGGAGCTGTTTTTT.

This clone was picked up a small number of times. The V gene is TRBV30, the J gene TRBJ2-1, with 13 bases that match TRBD2. V shed 5 bases and J 5 bases; nucleotides not matched to a gene: 6. Germline CDR1 is GTSNPN and CDR2 is SVGIG (reference sequence). The CDR3 covers 15 residues. CDR3 protein: CAWGEGLAGNNEQFF. For the CDR3, the DNA is TGTGCCTGGGGCGAGGGACTAGCGGGGAACAATGAGCAGTTCTTC.

V and J are TRBV29-1 and TRBJ1-5; TRBD1 is a possible D gene (5 bases). The CDR3 is 13 amino acids. From germline, CDR1 is SQVTM and CDR2 ANQGSEA. V was cut by 4 bases and J by 5 bases, with 12 bases left in between. The CDR3 DNA is TGCAGCGTTGTAGCGGGGGATGATCAGCCCCAGCATTTT. It specifies CSVVAGDDQPQHF.

This chain uses TRBV28 with TRBJ2-2; D is ambiguous. CDR1 MDHEN and CDR2 SYDVKM come from the germline V gene. V lost 1 base, J lost 7 bases, and 4 bases lay in between. The CDR3 consists of 12 residues. The chain's CDR3 is CASSLSFGELFF. CDR3 in DNA: TGTGCCAGCAGTTTATCTTTCGGGGAGCTGTTTTTT.

The chain joins TRBV27 to TRBJ2-3; D remains unclear. The CDR3 spans 14 residues. From germline, CDR1 is MNHEY and CDR2 SMNVEV (reference sequence). V shed 3 bases and J shed 6 bases, with 13 bases lying between them. CDR3 in DNA: TGTGCCAGCAGTTTCCGGCCATCCGGGGATACGCAGTATTTT. This encodes CASSFRPSGDTQYF.

This clone was counted once. The rearrangement uses TRBV19 and TRBJ1-1; D uncertain. Germline values: CDR1 LNHDA, CDR2 SQIVND (reference sequence). The CDR3 runs 13 residues. V lost 6 bases and J lost 1, with 9 bases in between. The CDR3 region is CASRRSGNTEAFF. The CDR3 DNA sequence: TGTGCCAGTAGGAGGTCCGGGAACACTGAAGCTTTCTTT.

The chain joins TRBV27 to TRBJ1-1, with TRBD1 matching 7 bases. The V gene end was trimmed by 5 bases and the J gene end by 4 bases; junction bases not matched to a gene: 10. This CDR3 spans 15 amino acids. The V gene's germline CDR1 is MNHEY and CDR2 SMNVEV (reference sequence). In nucleotides, the CDR3 is TGTGCCAGCAGTACCTACAGGGGCGAGAGCACTGAAGCTTTCTTT. It codes for CASSTYRGESTEAFF.

This chain links TRBV3-1 (or the pseudogene TRBV3-2) with TRBJ1-1; D may be TRBD1 (5 bases). Trimming took 3 bases from V and 4 from J, leaving 15 bases between them. The germline CDR1 and CDR2 sequences are LGHDT and YNNKEL (reference sequence). This CDR3 has 15 amino acids. Here the CDR3 DNA reads TGTGCCAGCAGCCAGATCATCGGGGGGGGCACTGAAGCTTTCTTT. It encodes CASSQIIGGGTEAFF.

This rearrangement joins TRBV20-1 to TRBJ2-1; 8 bases are shared with TRBD2. Germline V CDR1 and CDR2: DFQATT, SNEGSKA (reference sequence). The CDR3 has 15 amino acids. J gave up 4 bases and V 3 bases, and 8 bases lay outside the gene matches. The CDR3 nucleotides read TGCAGTGCTAGTGCGGCGGGAGGAATATACAATGAGCAGTTCTTC. Its translation: CSASAAGGIYNEQFF.

The chain recombines TRBV27 with TRBJ2-6; weak D call: TRBD1 (6 bases). The germline gives CDR1 MNHEY, CDR2 SMNVEV (reference sequence). The CDR3 consists of 15 residues. Trimming took 4 bases from V and 2 from J, leaving 9 bases between them. The CDR3 loop reads CASSSAGAGANVLTF. In DNA, the CDR3 is TGTGCCAGCAGTTCGGCAGGGGCTGGGGCCAACGTCCTGACTTTC.

This clone was seen a single time. The V call is TRBV3-1 (or the pseudogene TRBV3-2), the J call TRBJ1-1; a possible D gene is TRBD1 (5 bases). This CDR3 spans 13 amino acids. V lost 5 bases to trimming and J lost 11 bases, with 18 bases between them. Looked up from germline, CDR1 is LGHDT and CDR2 is YNNKEL (reference sequence). Here the CDR3 DNA reads TGTGCCAGCAGCTCAAGGGACGGACTAATGGCTTTCTTT. Amino acid sequence: CASSSRDGLMAFF.

This clone was detected only a few times. The gene calls are TRBV18 and TRBJ2-1; 9 bases are a match to TRBD1. Germline lookup yields CDR1 KGHSH and CDR2 LQKENI. V dropped 4 bases and J dropped 1; count of bases not matched to a gene: 5. This CDR3 is 16 amino acids long. CDR3: CASSLPGTGSYNEQFF. CDR3 in DNA: TGTGCCAGCTCACTCCCCGGGACAGGGTCCTACAATGAGCAGTTCTTC.

The chain carries TRBV5-1 and TRBJ1-2; TRBD1 agrees at 8 bases. J was trimmed by 5 bases and V by 1 base; bases with no gene match: 10. Germline V gene sequence: CDR1 SGHRS, CDR2 YFSETQ. This CDR3 region has 16 residues. The CDR3 is CASSLSGQEVRYGYTF. CDR3 DNA sequence: TGCGCCAGCAGCTTGTCGGGACAGGAGGTCCGGTATGGCTACACCTTC.

The J gene is TRBJ2-2, the V gene TRBV24-1; TRBD1 aligns across 11 bases. The germline V gene has CDR1 KGHDR and CDR2 SFDVKD. CDR3 length equals 17 residues. V lost 4 bases and J lost 6; bases outside the gene matches: 9. As DNA, the CDR3 is TGTGCCACCAGTGACAGGACAGGGGGCGTATCCGCCGGGGAGCTGTTTTTT. It is translated as CATSDRTGGVSAGELFF.

The rearrangement joins TRBV10-3 to TRBJ1-2; D is unresolved. The CDR3 contains 13 residues. Germline CDR1 ENHRY, CDR2 SYGVKD. The CDR3 DNA reads TGTGCTAGCGTAGAAGGGTTTAACTATGGCTACACCTTC. Translation: CASVEGFNYGYTF.